The 6 T cell receptor beta chains reported below all come from one sample, sequenced in a study of blood T cell repertoires in COVID-19. Sequencing used immunoSEQ multiplex PCR; TCRdb keeps in-frame clones, though not all of them. The repertoire holds 85,000 to 100,000 clones, approximately 86% seen once, with over 10% in the top ten. Sequences were obtained from peripheral blood. Receptors were obtained from a woman in her sixties or seventies in a cohort sampled during active or convalescent COVID-19.

The rearrangement uses TRBV29-1 and TRBJ1-1; TRBD1 might be the D (5 bases). CDR1 and CDR2 (germline): SQVTM, ANQGSEA. The CDR3 has 12 residues. V lost 5 bases, J lost 5 bases, and 12 bases lay in between. CDR3 DNA: TGCAGCGTTCAAACAGGACGGACTGAAGCTTTCTTT. It yields the protein CSVQTGRTEAFF.

The chain combines TRBV6-5 with TRBJ1-4; tentative D call: TRBD1 (5 bases). The germline gives CDR1 MNHEY, CDR2 SVGAGI. CDR3 length: 14 residues. V lost 8 bases to trimming and J lost 2 bases, with 12 bases between them. The CDR3 here is CASGVGGTNEKLFF. The CDR3 DNA follows: TGTGCCAGCGGGGTGGGGGGGACTAATGAAAAACTGTTTTTT.

The chain uses TRBV7-2 and TRBJ1-5, with D possibly being TRBD1 (5 bases). Trimming removed 5 bases from V and 4 bases from J, with 15 bases in between. This CDR3 spans 15 amino acids. Looked up from germline, CDR1 is SGHTA and CDR2 is FQGNSA. CDR3 sequence reads: CASSLAAGTNQPQHF. The CDR3 region has the DNA TGTGCCAGCAGCCTCGCCGCGGGGACTAATCAGCCCCAGCATTTT.

V gene TRBV9 combines with J gene TRBJ1-1, with 7 nucleotides matching TRBD1. The ends lost 6 bases at V and 3 bases at J; junction bases unmatched: 2. CDR3 length equals 12 residues. The germline CDR1 and CDR2 sequences are SGDLS and YYNGEE. CDR3: CASNRGDTEAFF. The CDR3 DNA reads as TGTGCCAGCAACAGGGGTGACACTGAAGCTTTCTTT.

The V gene is TRBV27, the J gene TRBJ2-7; the D gene is possibly TRBD1 (5 bases). V lost 2 bases, J lost 4 bases, and 15 bases lay in between. There are 15 residues in the CDR3. Germline CDR1 reads MNHEY; CDR2 reads SMNVEV (reference sequence). In nucleotides, the CDR3 is TGTGCCAGCAGTTTAGGGGCCCTGGGAAGGTACGAGCAGTACTTC. Protein product: CASSLGALGRYEQYF.

The V and J genes are TRBV2 and TRBJ1-2; 8 bases are shared with TRBD1. The ends lost 2 bases at V and 1 base at J; junction bases unmatched: 15. CDR1 is SNHLY, CDR2 FYNNEI, per germline. The CDR3 is made up of 19 amino acids. As DNA, the CDR3 is TGTGCCAGCAGTGAATGGAAACCGGGGACAGGAGGGGATAACTATGGCTACACCTTC. Its translation: CASSEWKPGTGGDNYGYTF.